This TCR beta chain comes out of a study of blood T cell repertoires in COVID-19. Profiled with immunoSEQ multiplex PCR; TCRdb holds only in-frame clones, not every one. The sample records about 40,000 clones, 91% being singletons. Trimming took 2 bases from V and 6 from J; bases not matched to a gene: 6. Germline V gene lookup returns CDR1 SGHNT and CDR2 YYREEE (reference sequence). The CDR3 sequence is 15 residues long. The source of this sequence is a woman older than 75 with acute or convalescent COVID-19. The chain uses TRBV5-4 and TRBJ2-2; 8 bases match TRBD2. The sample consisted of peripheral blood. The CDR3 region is CASSFRSGDSGELFF. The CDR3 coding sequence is TGTGCCAGCAGCTTCCGTAGCGGGGATTCCGGGGAGCTGTTTTTT.